Included here is one TCR beta chain sequence, with context. Its cognate antigen is unknown. The data were taken from a study of cytotoxic CD8 clonotypes in ibrutinib-treated CLL. Study-wide background: On average, 94,082 productive rearrangements and 260,000 or so productive templates per sample. The study, taken as a whole, reports: Baseline levels of clonality went above those of age-matched healthy donors and moved with circulating CD8+ T-cell counts.

From cryopreserved PBMCs came about 2 micrograms of genomic DNA used for TCR beta libraries. Generated by immunoSEQ multiplex PCR, the TCRdb table keeps only in-frame clones and is missing some. The sample yields tens of thousands of clones, 60% to 75% seen once. V gave up 8 bases and J gave up 5 bases; unmatched junction bases: 7. Germline V CDR1 and CDR2: GTSNPN, SVGIG (reference sequence). The CDR3 loop spans 13 amino acids. The receptor was isolated from a human donor with chronic lymphocytic leukemia. The material was PBMCs, obtained after 12 months of ibrutinib treatment. The chain links TRBV30 to TRBJ2-7; 12 bases are shared with TRBD2. The CDR3 nucleotides read TGTGCCCGCCGGACTAGCGGGGTCCACGAGCAGTACTTC. It translates to CARRTSGVHEQYF.